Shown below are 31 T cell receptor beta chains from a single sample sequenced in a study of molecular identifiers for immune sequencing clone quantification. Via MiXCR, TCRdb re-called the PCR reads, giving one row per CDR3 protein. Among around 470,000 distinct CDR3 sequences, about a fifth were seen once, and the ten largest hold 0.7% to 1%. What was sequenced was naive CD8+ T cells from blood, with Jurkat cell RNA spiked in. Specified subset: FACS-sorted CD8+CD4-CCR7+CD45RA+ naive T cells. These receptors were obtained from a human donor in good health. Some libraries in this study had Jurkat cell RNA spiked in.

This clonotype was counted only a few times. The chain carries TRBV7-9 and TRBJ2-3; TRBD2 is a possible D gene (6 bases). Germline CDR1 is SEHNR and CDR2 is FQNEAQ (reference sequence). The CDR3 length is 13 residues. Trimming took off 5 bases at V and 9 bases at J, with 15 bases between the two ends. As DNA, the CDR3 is TGTGCCAGCAGCCGCCCGGGAGCGAGCACGCAGTATTTT. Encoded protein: CASSRPGASTQYF.

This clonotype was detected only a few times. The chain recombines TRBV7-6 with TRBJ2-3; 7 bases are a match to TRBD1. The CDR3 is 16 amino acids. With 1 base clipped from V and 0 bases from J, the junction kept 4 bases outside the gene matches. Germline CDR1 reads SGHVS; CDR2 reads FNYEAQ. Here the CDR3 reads CASSLVGTASTDTQYF. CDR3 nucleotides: TGTGCCAGCAGCTTAGTTGGGACAGCTAGCACAGATACGCAGTATTTT.

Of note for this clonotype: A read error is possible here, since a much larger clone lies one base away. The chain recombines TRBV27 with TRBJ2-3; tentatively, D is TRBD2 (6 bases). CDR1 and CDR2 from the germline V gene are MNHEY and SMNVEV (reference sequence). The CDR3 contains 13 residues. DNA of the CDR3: TGTGCCAGCACTAGCGCAATTACAGATACGCAGTGTTTT. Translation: CASTSAITDTQCF.

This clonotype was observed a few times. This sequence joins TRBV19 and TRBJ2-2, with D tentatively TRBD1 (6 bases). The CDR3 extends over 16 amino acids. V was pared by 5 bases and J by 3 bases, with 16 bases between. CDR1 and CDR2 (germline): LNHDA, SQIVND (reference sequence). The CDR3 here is CASSPSIYRDTGELFF. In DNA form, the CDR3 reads TGTGCCAGTAGTCCATCTATATACAGGGACACCGGGGAGCTGTTTTTT.

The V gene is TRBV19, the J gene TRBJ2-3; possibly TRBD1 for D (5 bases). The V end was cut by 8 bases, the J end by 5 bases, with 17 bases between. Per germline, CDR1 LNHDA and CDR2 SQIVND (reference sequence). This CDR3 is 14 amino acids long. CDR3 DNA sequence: TGTGCCAGTCGGCCCAGGGAAGTGTTAGATACGCAGTATTTT. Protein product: CASRPREVLDTQYF.

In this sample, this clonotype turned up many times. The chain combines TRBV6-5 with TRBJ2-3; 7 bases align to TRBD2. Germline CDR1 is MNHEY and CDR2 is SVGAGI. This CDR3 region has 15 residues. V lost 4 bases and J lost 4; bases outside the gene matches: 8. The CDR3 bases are TGTGCCAGCAGTTTCAGGACTAGGGGTGCAGATACGCAGTATTTT. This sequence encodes CASSFRTRGADTQYF.

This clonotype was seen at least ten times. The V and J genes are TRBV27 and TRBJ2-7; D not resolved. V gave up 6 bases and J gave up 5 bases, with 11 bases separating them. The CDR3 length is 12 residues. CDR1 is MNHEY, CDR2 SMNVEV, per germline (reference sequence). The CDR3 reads CASRRLGDEQYF. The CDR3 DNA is TGTGCCAGCAGGCGACTTGGGGACGAGCAGTACTTC.

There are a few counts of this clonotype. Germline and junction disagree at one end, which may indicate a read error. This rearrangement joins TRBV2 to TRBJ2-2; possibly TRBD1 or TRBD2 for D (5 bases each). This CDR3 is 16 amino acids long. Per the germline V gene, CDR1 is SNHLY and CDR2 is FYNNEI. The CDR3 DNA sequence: TGTGCCAGCAGAGAAGGGACCCACCCGAACACCGGGGAGCTGTTTTTT. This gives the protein CASREGTHPNTGELFF.

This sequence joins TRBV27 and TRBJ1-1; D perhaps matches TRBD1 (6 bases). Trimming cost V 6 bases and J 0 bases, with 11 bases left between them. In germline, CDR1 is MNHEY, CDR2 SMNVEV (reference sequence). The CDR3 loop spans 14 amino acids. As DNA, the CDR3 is TGTGCCAGCAGAGCGGGACACCTGAACACTGAAGCTTTCTTT. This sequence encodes CASRAGHLNTEAFF.

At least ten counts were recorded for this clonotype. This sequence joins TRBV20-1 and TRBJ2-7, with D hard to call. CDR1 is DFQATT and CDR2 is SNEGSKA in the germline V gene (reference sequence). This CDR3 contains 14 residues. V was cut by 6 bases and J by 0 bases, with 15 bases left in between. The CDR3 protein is CSAVREGLSYEQYF. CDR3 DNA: TGCAGTGCCGTTCGCGAAGGGCTCTCCTACGAGCAGTACTTC.

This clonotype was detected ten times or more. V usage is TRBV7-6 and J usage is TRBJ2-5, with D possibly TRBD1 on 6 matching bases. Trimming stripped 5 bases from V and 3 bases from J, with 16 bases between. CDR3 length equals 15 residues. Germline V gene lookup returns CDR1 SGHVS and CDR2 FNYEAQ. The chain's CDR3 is CASSQPGHPEETQYF. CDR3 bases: TGTGCCAGCAGCCAACCGGGACACCCAGAAGAGACCCAGTACTTC.

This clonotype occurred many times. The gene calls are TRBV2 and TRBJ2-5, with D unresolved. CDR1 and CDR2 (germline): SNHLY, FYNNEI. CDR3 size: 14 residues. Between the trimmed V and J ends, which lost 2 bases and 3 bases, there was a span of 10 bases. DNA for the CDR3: TGTGCCAGCAGTGAAAGAGGCACCGAAGAGACCCAGTACTTC. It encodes CASSERGTEETQYF.

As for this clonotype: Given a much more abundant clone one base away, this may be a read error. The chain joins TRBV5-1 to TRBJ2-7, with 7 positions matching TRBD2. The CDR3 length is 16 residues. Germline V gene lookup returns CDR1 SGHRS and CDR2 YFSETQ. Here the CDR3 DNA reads TGCGCCAGCAGCTTGAATCTAGCGGAGGTGTCCTACGAGCGGTACTTC. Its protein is CASSLNLAEVSYERYF.

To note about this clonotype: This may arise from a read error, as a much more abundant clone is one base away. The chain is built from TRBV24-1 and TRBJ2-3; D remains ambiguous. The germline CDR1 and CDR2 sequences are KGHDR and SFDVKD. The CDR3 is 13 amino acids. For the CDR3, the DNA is TGTGCCATCAGTGACTTGGGGACAGATACGCAGTATTTT. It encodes CAISDLGTDTQYF.

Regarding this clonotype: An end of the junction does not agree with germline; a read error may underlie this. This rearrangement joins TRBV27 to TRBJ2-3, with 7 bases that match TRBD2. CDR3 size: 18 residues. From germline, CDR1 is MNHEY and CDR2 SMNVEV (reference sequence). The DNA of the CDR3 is TGTGCCGGCAGTCCAATATCCCTACTAGCGTACTACACAGATACGCAGTATTTT. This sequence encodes CAGSPISLLAYYTDTQYF.

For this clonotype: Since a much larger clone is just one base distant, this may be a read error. This chain's CDR3 is CSAKEGTDTQDF. CDR3 sequence (DNA): TGCAGTGCGAAGGAGGGGACAGATACGCAGGATTTT. The chain carries TRBV20-1 and TRBJ2-3; D perhaps matches TRBD1 (7 bases). Germline V gives CDR1 DFQATT, CDR2 SNEGSKA (reference sequence). The CDR3 extends over 12 amino acids.

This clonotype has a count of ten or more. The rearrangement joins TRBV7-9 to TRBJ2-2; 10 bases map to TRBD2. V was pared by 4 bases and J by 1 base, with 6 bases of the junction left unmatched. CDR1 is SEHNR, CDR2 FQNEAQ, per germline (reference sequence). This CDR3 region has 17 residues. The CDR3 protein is CASSSYRTSGNTGELFF. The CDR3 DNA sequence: TGTGCCAGCAGCTCTTACCGGACTAGCGGGAACACCGGGGAGCTGTTTTTT. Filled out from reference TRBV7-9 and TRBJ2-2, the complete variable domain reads DTGVSQNPRHKITKRGQNVTFRCDPISEHNRLYWYRQTLGQGPEFLTYFQNEAQLEKSRLLSDRFSAERPKGSFSTLEIQRTEQGDSAMYLCASSSYRTSGNTGELFFGEGSRLTVL.

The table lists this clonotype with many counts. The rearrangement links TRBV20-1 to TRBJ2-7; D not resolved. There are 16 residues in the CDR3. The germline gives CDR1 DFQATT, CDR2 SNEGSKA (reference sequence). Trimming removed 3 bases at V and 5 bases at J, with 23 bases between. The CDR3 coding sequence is TGCAGTGCTAGTATATTCAGGACCACTTCTTCGGACGAGCAGTACTTC. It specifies CSASIFRTTSSDEQYF.

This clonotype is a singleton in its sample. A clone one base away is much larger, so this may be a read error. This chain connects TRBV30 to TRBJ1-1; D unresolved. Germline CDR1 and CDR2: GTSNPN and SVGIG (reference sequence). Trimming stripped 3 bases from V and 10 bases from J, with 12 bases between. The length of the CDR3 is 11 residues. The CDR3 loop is CAWSRSGGAFF. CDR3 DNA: TGTGCCTGGAGCAGATCGGGTGGAGCTTTCTTT. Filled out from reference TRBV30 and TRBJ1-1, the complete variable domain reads SQTIHQWPATLVQPVGSPLSLECTVEGTSNPNLYWYRQAAGRGLQLLFYSVGIGQISSEVPQNLSASRPQDRQFILSSKKLLLSDSGFYLCAWSRSGGAFFGQGTRLTVV.

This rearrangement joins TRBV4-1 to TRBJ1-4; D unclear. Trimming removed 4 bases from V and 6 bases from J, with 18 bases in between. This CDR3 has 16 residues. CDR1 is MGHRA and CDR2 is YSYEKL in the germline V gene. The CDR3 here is CASSLLGPLDHEKLFF. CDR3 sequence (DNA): TGCGCCAGCAGCCTCCTAGGACCTCTGGATCATGAAAAACTGTTTTTT.

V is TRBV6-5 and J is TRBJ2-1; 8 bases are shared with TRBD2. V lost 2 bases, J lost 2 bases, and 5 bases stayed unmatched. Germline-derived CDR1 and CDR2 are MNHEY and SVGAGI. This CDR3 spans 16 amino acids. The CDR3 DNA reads TGTGCCAGCAGTTACACCGGACTAGCAGCCTACAATGAGCAGTTCTTC. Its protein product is CASSYTGLAAYNEQFF.

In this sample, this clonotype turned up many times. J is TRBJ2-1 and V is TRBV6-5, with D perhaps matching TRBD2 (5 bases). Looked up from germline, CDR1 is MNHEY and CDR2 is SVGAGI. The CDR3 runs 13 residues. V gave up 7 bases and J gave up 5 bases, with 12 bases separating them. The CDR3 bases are TGTGCCAGCAACGCGGGCCCCGACAATGAGCAGTTCTTC. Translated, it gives CASNAGPDNEQFF.

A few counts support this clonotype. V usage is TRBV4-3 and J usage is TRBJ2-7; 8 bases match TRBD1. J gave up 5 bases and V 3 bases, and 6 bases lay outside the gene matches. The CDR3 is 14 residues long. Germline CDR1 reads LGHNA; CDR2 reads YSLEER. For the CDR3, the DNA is TGCGCCAGCAGCCATGTACAGGGGGTCGACGAGCAGTACTTC. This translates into CASSHVQGVDEQYF.

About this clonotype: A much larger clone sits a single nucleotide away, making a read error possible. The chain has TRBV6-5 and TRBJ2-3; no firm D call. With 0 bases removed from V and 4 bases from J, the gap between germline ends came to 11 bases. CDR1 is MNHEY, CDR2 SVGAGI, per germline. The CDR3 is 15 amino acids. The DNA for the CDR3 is TGTGCCAGCAGTTACTCGATAAGGTTGGCAGATACGCAGTATTTT. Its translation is CASSYSIRLADTQYF.

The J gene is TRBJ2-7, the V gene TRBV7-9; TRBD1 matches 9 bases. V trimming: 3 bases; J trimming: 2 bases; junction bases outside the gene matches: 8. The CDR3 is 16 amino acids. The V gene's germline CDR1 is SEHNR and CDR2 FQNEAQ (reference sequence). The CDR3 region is CASSLTTGTGPYEQYF. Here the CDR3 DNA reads TGTGCCAGCAGCTTGACGACCGGGACAGGGCCCTACGAGCAGTACTTC.

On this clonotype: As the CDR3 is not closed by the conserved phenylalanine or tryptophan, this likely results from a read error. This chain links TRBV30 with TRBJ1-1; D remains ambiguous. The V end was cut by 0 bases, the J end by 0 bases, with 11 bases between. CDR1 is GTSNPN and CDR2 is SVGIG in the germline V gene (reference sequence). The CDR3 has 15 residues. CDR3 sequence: CAWSVPGSLNTEAFS. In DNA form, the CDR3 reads TGTGCCTGGAGTGTACCGGGGTCCCTGAACACTGAAGCTTTCTCT.

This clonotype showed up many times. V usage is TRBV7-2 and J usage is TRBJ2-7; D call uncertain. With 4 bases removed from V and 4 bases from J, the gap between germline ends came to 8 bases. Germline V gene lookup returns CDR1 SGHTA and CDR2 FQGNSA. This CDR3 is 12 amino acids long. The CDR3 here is CASSSPPYEQYF. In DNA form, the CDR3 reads TGTGCCAGCAGCTCCCCCCCGTACGAGCAGTACTTC.

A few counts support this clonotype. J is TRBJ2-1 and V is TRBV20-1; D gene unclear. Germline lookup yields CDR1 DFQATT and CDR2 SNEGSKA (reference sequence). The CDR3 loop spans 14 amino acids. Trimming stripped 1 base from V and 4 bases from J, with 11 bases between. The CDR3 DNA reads TGCAGTGCTAGAGTAGGAGCGTATTACAATGAGCAGTTCTTC. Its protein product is CSARVGAYYNEQFF.

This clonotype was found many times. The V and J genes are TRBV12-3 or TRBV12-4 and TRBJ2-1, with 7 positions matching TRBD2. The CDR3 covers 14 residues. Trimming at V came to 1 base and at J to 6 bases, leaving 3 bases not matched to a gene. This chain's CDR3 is CASSLGTRSNEQFF. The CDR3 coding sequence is TGTGCCAGCAGTTTAGGGACTAGGAGCAATGAGCAGTTCTTC.

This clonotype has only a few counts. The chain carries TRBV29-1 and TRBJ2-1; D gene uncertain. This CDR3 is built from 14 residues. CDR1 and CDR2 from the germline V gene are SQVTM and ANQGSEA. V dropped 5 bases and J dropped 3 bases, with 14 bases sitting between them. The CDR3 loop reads CSVTRVQDYNEQFF. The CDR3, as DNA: TGCAGCGTTACCCGGGTTCAAGACTACAATGAGCAGTTCTTC.

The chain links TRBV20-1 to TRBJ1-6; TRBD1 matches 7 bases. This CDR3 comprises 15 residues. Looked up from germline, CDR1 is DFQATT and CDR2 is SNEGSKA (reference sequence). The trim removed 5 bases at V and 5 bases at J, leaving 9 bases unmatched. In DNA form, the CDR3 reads TGCAGTGCTTACCGCCGGGACAGACATAATTCACCCCTCCACTTT. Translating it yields CSAYRRDRHNSPLHF.